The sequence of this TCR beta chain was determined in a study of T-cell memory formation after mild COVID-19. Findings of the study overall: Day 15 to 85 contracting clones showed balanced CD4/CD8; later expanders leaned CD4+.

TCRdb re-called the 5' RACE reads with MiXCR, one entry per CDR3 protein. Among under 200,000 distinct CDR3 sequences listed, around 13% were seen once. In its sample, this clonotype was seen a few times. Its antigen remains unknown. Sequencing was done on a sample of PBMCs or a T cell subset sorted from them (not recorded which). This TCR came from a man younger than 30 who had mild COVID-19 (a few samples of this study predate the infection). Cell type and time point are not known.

The CDR3 DNA is TGTGCCAGCAGCCCCCTCGGCCACTACTCCTACAATGAGCAGTTCTTC. Its translation is CASSPLGHYSYNEQFF. The chain has TRBV14 and TRBJ2-1; D not certain. Germline loops: CDR1 SGHDN, CDR2 FVKESK. This CDR3 spans 16 amino acids. The V gene lost 4 bases and the J gene lost 0 bases, with 13 bases spanning the gap.